This is a list of T cell receptor beta chains from one sample in a study of T cell responses to AZD1222 COVID-19 vaccine. TCRdb's copy holds only in-frame clones and misses some; the assay was immunoSEQ multiplex PCR. The sample carries approximately 120,000 clones, around 87% recorded once. The source material was peripheral blood, sampled on day 0 of AZD1222 vaccination. These receptors were collected from an adult in good health. Each CDR3 is given with its conserved first and last residue. The order of the fields is clone size, D gene, V gene, J gene, CDR3 DNA, CDR3 protein. A D gene is named only where the DNA matches it firmly. The size entry is marked missing in some rows and otherwise reads once, few, many or a size class.

NA	NA	TRBV10-2	TRBJ2-7	TGCGCCAGCAGTGAGTCGAGCGGAGCCCCCTCCTACGAGCAGTACTTC	CASSESSGAPSYEQYF
NA	NA	TRBV6-5	TRBJ2-1	TGTGCCAGCAGCCCGACTTCTTACAATGAGCAGTTCTTC	CASSPTSYNEQFF
few	NA	TRBV4-1	TRBJ2-7	TGCGCCAGCAGCCAAGTTGTTGGGAGAATTTACGAGCAGTACTTC	CASSQVVGRIYEQYF
NA	TRBD2	TRBV7-6	TRBJ2-5	TGTGCCAGCAGCTTAGCCCCGAGGGTAGTGCGGGAGGAGACCCAGTACTTC	CASSLAPRVVREETQYF
NA	NA	TRBV28	TRBJ1-2	TGTGCCAGCAGTTCTCAGGGGTTAAGTGGCTACACCTTC	CASSSQGLSGYTF
NA	NA	TRBV2	TRBJ2-3	TGTGCCAGCAGTGAACCCCGAGGGGGAGATACGCAGTATTTT	CASSEPRGGDTQYF
NA	NA	TRBV3-1/TRBV3-2	TRBJ2-7	TGTGCCAGCAGCCGGAGGTACCGGGACGGGCTGTACGAGCAGTACTTC	CASSRRYRDGLYEQYF
NA	NA	TRBV10-2	TRBJ2-7	TGCGCCAGCAGAGCTAGCGTCTACGAGCAGTACTTC	CASRASVYEQYF
once	NA	TRBV18	TRBJ2-7	TGTGCCAGCTCACCAAGTTCCATGATCGGCGAGCAGTACTTC	CASSPSSMIGEQYF
NA	NA	TRBV12-5	TRBJ1-1	TGTGCTAGTGGTTTGGAGGCCTACACTGAAGCTTTCTTT	CASGLEAYTEAFF
few	NA	TRBV10-3	TRBJ2-3	TGTGCCATCGCGAACGGACCTAGCACAGATACGCAGTATTTT	CAIANGPSTDTQYF
NA	NA	TRBV2	TRBJ1-2	TGTGCCAGCAGTGAACGGACTGGCTATGGCTACACCTTC	CASSERTGYGYTF
NA	NA	TRBV9	TRBJ2-3	TGTGCCAGCAGCGTACCCAAACAGGGAGGGCCTGATACGCAGTATTTT	CASSVPKQGGPDTQYF
NA	TRBD1	TRBV2	TRBJ1-4	TGTGCCAGCAGTAGACAGGGAACTAATGAAAAACTGTTTTTT	CASSRQGTNEKLFF
once	NA	TRBV7-3	TRBJ1-2	TGTGCCAGCAGCCCAGACAGCAACTATGGCTACACCTTC	CASSPDSNYGYTF
NA	NA	TRBV20-1	TRBJ2-5	TGCAGTGCTATCATGGAGACCCAGTACTTC	CSAIMETQYF
NA	NA	TRBV5-8	TRBJ2-7	TGTGCCAGCAGCCTGGCCCCTAGTTCCTACGAGCAGTACTTC	CASSLAPSSYEQYF
NA	NA	TRBV5-1	TRBJ1-6	TGCGCCAGCAGCCCCGGAAGGACGGGTCTTCCCCTCCACTTT	CASSPGRTGLPLHF
once	TRBD2	TRBV5-6	TRBJ2-7	TGTGCCAGCAGCTTGAACTACGGGGGGAGCGAGCAGTACTTC	CASSLNYGGSEQYF
NA	TRBD1	TRBV7-2	TRBJ1-5	TGTGCCAGCAGCTGGACAGGGGGTGATCATAGCAATCAGCCCCAGCATTTT	CASSWTGGDHSNQPQHF
NA	NA	TRBV6-5	TRBJ2-5	TGTGCCAGCAGTTCCCCGGGCTCCCTCCCGGAGACCCAGTACTTC	CASSSPGSLPETQYF
NA	NA	TRBV6-5	TRBJ2-2	TGTGCCAGCAGTCTGGGGGGGCTGAACACCGGGGAGCTGTTTTTT	CASSLGGLNTGELFF
NA	NA	TRBV4-2	TRBJ1-4	TGTGCCAGCAGCCAAGAGTGGGTAGCAACTAATGAAAAACTGTTTTTT	CASSQEWVATNEKLFF
NA	TRBD1	TRBV6-5	TRBJ1-5	TGTGCCAGCACCGACAGGGCAGGGGCCGCTCAGCCCCAGCATTTT	CASTDRAGAAQPQHF
NA	NA	TRBV7-6	TRBJ1-3	TGTGCCAGCAGCTTAGCTAACGGTGACTCTGGAAACACCATATATTTT	CASSLANGDSGNTIYF
once	NA	TRBV18	TRBJ2-3	TGTGCCAGCTCAGCTATTTTACTGAGCACAGATACGCAGTATTTT	CASSAILLSTDTQYF
NA	NA	TRBV7-5	TRBJ1-1	TGTGCCAGAAGCGACGGTCCTACAAGGATGAACACTGAAGCTTTCTTT	CARSDGPTRMNTEAFF
NA	NA	TRBV6-2/TRBV6-3	TRBJ1-1	TGTGCCAGCAGTTATCCGGACGGCCGTGCTTTCTTT	CASSYPDGRAFF
NA	NA	TRBV9	TRBJ2-2	TGTGCCAGCAGCGTCTCGGGCGGGAACACCGGGGAGCTGTTTTTT	CASSVSGGNTGELFF
NA	TRBD1	TRBV7-9	TRBJ2-1	TGTGCCAGCAGCAGAGGGACAGGCTATGAGCAGTTCTTC	CASSRGTGYEQFF
few	NA	TRBV5-8	TRBJ2-1	TGTGCCAGCATCCCTGGCGGGGGCGCCTCTGACTACAATGAGCAGTTCTTC	CASIPGGGASDYNEQFF
NA	TRBD2	TRBV27	TRBJ2-1	TGTGCCAGCAGCGAGGGACTAGCGGGTTACAATGAGCAGTTCTTC	CASSEGLAGYNEQFF
NA	NA	TRBV7-9	TRBJ1-1	TGTGCCAGCAGCTTAGACCTGGGGGAGACTGAAGCTTTCTTT	CASSLDLGETEAFF
few	NA	TRBV18	TRBJ1-1	TGTGCCAGCTCACCGAGACGGGAATACACTGAAGCTTTCTTT	CASSPRREYTEAFF
NA	NA	TRBV7-9	TRBJ1-4	TGTGCCAGCAGCTTAGGACCCGGGGCCCCCGGTGAAAAACTGTTTTTT	CASSLGPGAPGEKLFF
NA	TRBD1	TRBV19	TRBJ1-4	TGTGCCAGTAGTCTATCCGGGACAGGATATTATGAAAAACTGTTTTTT	CASSLSGTGYYEKLFF
NA	NA	TRBV7-2	TRBJ2-7	TGTGCCAGCAGCAAAGGACAGTCTCTCGAGCAGTACTTC	CASSKGQSLEQYF
NA	NA	TRBV28	TRBJ1-1	TGTGCCAGCAGGCAGACACGGCCGAACACTGAAGCTTTCTTT	CASRQTRPNTEAFF
NA	NA	TRBV12-3/TRBV12-4	TRBJ1-2	TGTGCCAGCAGTTCGGACATTAACTATGGCTACACCTTC	CASSSDINYGYTF
NA	NA	TRBV6-2/TRBV6-3	TRBJ1-6	TGTGCCAGCAGTAACGAACGGCCTTCACCCCTCCACTTT	CASSNERPSPLHF
NA	TRBD2	TRBV27	TRBJ2-4	TGTGCCAGCAGAGGAGCGGGGAATGCAAACATTCAGTACTTC	CASRGAGNANIQYF
NA	NA	TRBV7-9	TRBJ2-2	TGTGCCAGCAGCAGACGACAGACGAACACCGGGGAGCTGTTTTTT	CASSRRQTNTGELFF
once	TRBD1	TRBV19	TRBJ1-1	TGTGCCAGTAGTATGACGGCAGGGGGCCTGAACACTGAAGCTTTCTTT	CASSMTAGGLNTEAFF
NA	NA	TRBV18	TRBJ2-1	TGTGCCAGCTCACCACTGGGTAATGAGGCCGAGCAGTTCTTC	CASSPLGNEAEQFF
NA	NA	TRBV27	TRBJ2-7	TGTGCCAGCAGGGTCCAAGGGGGAAACGAGCAGTACTTC	CASRVQGGNEQYF
few	TRBD1	TRBV28	TRBJ1-2	TGTGCCAGCAGTTTAAGGTTAGGACAGGGACCCCCGGGCACCTTC	CASSLRLGQGPPGTF
NA	TRBD1	TRBV2	TRBJ1-5	TGTGCCAGTGGGACAGGAGTCTCAACTAGCAATCAGCCCCAGCATTTT	CASGTGVSTSNQPQHF
few	NA	TRBV14	TRBJ1-2	TGTGCCAGCAGCCAAGCAACCCTCCAGGGGTTGGTCACCTTC	CASSQATLQGLVTF